Each of the 17 T cell receptor beta chains below was sequenced from the same sample in a study of blood T cell repertoires in COVID-19. TCRdb keeps only in-frame clones here, not all; method: immunoSEQ multiplex PCR. The repertoire holds 200,000 to 250,000 clones, around 87% seen once, with more than 6.5% in the top ten. The sample consisted of peripheral blood. These TCRs come from a woman aged 70 to 79 with active or convalescent COVID-19.

The chain employs TRBV5-1 and TRBJ2-7, with a possible D match to TRBD2 (6 bases). The V end was cut by 0 bases, the J end by 3 bases, with 10 bases between. CDR3 length equals 14 residues. The germline V gene has CDR1 SGHRS and CDR2 YFSETQ. The CDR3 loop reads CASSLGNSGYEQYF. CDR3 sequence (DNA): TGCGCCAGCAGCTTGGGTAATAGCGGCTACGAGCAGTACTTC.

The count of this clone is one. The rearrangement links TRBV24-1 to TRBJ2-3; TRBD2 matches 10 bases. Germline CDR1 reads KGHDR; CDR2 reads SFDVKD. Trimming took 3 bases from V and 8 from J; bases not matched to a gene: 10. The CDR3 totals 16 residues. This chain's CDR3 is CATSDASGGLLGTQYF. The CDR3 bases are TGTGCCACCAGTGATGCTAGCGGGGGCTTATTGGGTACGCAGTATTTT.

The chain employs TRBV9 and TRBJ2-6; TRBD2 aligns across 11 bases. CDR1 and CDR2 from the germline V gene are SGDLS and YYNGEE. CDR3 length: 18 amino acids. Trimming took 2 bases from V and 1 from J; bases not matched to a gene: 5. The CDR3: CASSVYSGGASGANVLTF. CDR3 bases: TGTGCCAGCAGCGTTTATAGCGGGGGGGCTTCTGGGGCCAACGTCCTGACTTTC.

The chain is built from TRBV9 and TRBJ1-2; D might be TRBD1 (5 bases). The germline V gene has CDR1 SGDLS and CDR2 YYNGEE. V lost 0 bases and J lost 4, with 16 bases in between. The CDR3 length is 16 residues. CDR3 in amino acids: CASSVDAGRFVYGYTF. As DNA, the CDR3 is TGTGCCAGCAGCGTAGACGCAGGGCGATTTGTCTATGGCTACACCTTC.

The genes are TRBV27 and TRBJ2-3; 10 bases map to TRBD2. The CDR3 loop spans 15 amino acids. Per germline, CDR1 MNHEY and CDR2 SMNVEV (reference sequence). V lost 8 bases to trimming and J lost 2 bases; unmatched junction nucleotides: 7. The CDR3 DNA follows: TGTGCCAGCGTCCCACTAGCGGGGCCCACAGATACGCAGTATTTT. It specifies CASVPLAGPTDTQYF.

Of note for this clone: Distinct nucleotide sequences in the sample also encode this CDR3. The chain couples TRBV6-5 to TRBJ1-2; possible D gene TRBD1, 6 bases. Germline V gene lookup returns CDR1 MNHEY and CDR2 SVGAGI. This CDR3 is built from 13 residues. Deletions cut 6 bases from V and 6 bases from J, with 14 bases between. The CDR3 reads CASRRTGGHGYTF. The CDR3 DNA reads TGTGCCAGCAGACGTACGGGGGGCCATGGCTACACCTTC.

The V gene is TRBV24-1, the J gene TRBJ2-5, with 8 bases identical to TRBD1. Germline values: CDR1 KGHDR, CDR2 SFDVKD. The CDR3 consists of 13 residues. Trimming removed 0 bases from V and 9 bases from J; junction bases left unmatched: 2. Written as DNA, the CDR3 is TGTGCCACCAGTGATTTGAACAGGGGGGCCCAGTACTTC. Its translation is CATSDLNRGAQYF.

The chain joins TRBV10-3 to TRBJ1-2, with D possibly TRBD1 on 5 matching bases. Trimming took off 0 bases at V and 4 bases at J, with 12 bases between the two ends. CDR1 ENHRY and CDR2 SYGVKD come from the germline V gene. The CDR3 spans 15 residues. CDR3 sequence: CAISESGLPSYGYTF. CDR3 coding DNA: TGTGCCATCAGTGAGTCGGGGCTCCCTTCCTATGGCTACACCTTC.

The V gene is TRBV7-2, the J gene TRBJ2-5; 7 bases match TRBD2. The V and J ends lost 6 bases and 1 base, in that order; junction bases with no gene match: 5. Per the germline V gene, CDR1 is SGHTA and CDR2 is FQGNSA. CDR3 length equals 14 residues. CDR3 nucleotide sequence: TGTGCCAGCAGTTCCGGGACTACCCAAGAGACCCAGTACTTC. Protein product: CASSSGTTQETQYF.

The chain recombines TRBV11-3 with TRBJ2-1; maybe TRBD1 (5 bases). V dropped 0 bases and J dropped 2 bases, with 8 bases sitting between them. Germline CDR1 SGHNT, CDR2 YENEEA. The CDR3 spans 15 residues. The DNA for the CDR3 is TGTGCCAGCAGCTTAGAAAGGGGAACCTACAATGAGCAGTTCTTC. This encodes CASSLERGTYNEQFF.

CDR3 residues: CASSLGGGGEYNEQFF. In DNA, the CDR3 is TGTGCCAGCAGCTTAGGCGGCGGGGGAGAGTACAATGAGCAGTTCTTC. The rearrangement uses TRBV7-8 and TRBJ2-1, with 7 bases that match TRBD2. Trimming cost V 1 base and J 4 bases; bases outside gene matches: 7. This CDR3 comprises 16 residues. Per germline, CDR1 SGHVS and CDR2 FQNEAQ.

The CDR3: CASSFGGAGVGNTIYF. For the CDR3, the DNA is TGTGCCAGCAGCTTCGGGGGGGCAGGGGTTGGAAACACCATATATTTT. V gene TRBV3-1 (or the pseudogene TRBV3-2) combines with J gene TRBJ1-3; tentative D call: TRBD1 (6 bases). Germline V lookup: CDR1 LGHDT, CDR2 YNNKEL (reference sequence). V lost 5 bases, J lost 3 bases, and 17 bases lay in between. This CDR3 has 16 residues.

The chain employs TRBV7-2 and TRBJ2-1, with 11 nucleotides matching TRBD2. This CDR3 has 15 amino acids. Germline V gene sequence: CDR1 SGHTA, CDR2 FQGNSA. After removal of 5 bases from V and 6 bases from J, the junction contained 6 bases not matched to a gene. CDR3 in amino acids: CASSETSGGFNEQFF. The CDR3 nucleotides read TGTGCCAGCAGCGAAACTAGCGGGGGTTTCAATGAGCAGTTCTTC. Looking up the rest from reference TRBV7-2 and TRBJ2-1 gives the full variable domain: GAGVSQSPSNKVTEKGKDVELRCDPISGHTALYWYRQSLGQGLEFLIYFQGNSAPDKSGLPSDRFSAERTGGSVSTLTIQRTQQEDSAVYLCASSETSGGFNEQFFGPGTRLTVL.

This clone has only a few counts. V is TRBV5-6 and J is TRBJ1-3; a weak D match, TRBD1 (5 bases). CDR1 and CDR2 (germline): SGHDT, YYEEEE. The CDR3 has 15 residues. The V end was cut by 4 bases, the J end by 0 bases, with 11 bases between. The CDR3 spells CASSIDSYSGNTIYF. The DNA for the CDR3 is TGTGCCAGCAGCATTGACAGCTACTCTGGAAACACCATATATTTT.

This clone was counted only a few times. The gene calls are TRBV5-4 and TRBJ1-5; D is possibly TRBD1 (6 bases). Germline CDR1 SGHNT, CDR2 YYREEE (reference sequence). This CDR3 is 14 amino acids long. V shed 4 bases and J shed 3 bases, with 11 bases lying between them. CDR3 in amino acids: CASSPQGSNQPQHF. Here the CDR3 DNA reads TGTGCCAGCAGCCCACAGGGATCCAATCAGCCCCAGCATTTT.

The rearrangement uses TRBV6-1 and TRBJ1-6; D gene uncertain. Trimming left V 3 bases short and J 9 bases short, with 9 bases between. The CDR3 contains 13 residues. From germline, CDR1 is MNHNS and CDR2 SASEGT. CDR3 sequence: CASSDHSLSPLHF. The CDR3 bases are TGTGCCAGCAGTGATCACAGCCTTTCACCCCTCCACTTT.

V gene TRBV28 combines with J gene TRBJ1-1; 9 nucleotides agree with TRBD1. The germline CDR1 and CDR2 sequences are MDHEN and SYDVKM. V was clipped by 3 bases and J by 4 bases; unmatched bases: 6. The CDR3 totals 15 residues. The CDR3 loop reads CASSLSGTGLTEAFF. The CDR3 nucleotides are TGTGCCAGCAGTTTGTCCGGGACAGGGCTCACTGAAGCTTTCTTT.